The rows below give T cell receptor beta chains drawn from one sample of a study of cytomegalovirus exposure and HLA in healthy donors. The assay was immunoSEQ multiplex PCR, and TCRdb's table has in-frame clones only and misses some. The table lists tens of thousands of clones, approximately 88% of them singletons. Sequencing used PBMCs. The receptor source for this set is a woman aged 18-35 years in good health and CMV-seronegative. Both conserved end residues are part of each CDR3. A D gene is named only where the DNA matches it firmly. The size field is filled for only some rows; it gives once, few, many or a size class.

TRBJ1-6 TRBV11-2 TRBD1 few TGTGCCAGCAGCCCCAACAGGGGTAATTCACCCCTCCACTTT CASSPNRGNSPLHF
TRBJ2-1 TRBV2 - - TGTGCCAGCAGTGAAGGAAGGGACTTCTACAATGAGCAGTTCTTC CASSEGRDFYNEQFF
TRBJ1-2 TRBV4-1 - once TGCGCCAGCAGCCAACAGATGCCGGGCGGGAGGCAAGGCTACACCTTC CASSQQMPGGRQGYTF
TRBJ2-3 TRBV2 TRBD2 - TGTGCCAGCAGCCCTAGCGGGAGGCAGTATTTT CASSPSGRQYF
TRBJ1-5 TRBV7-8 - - TGTGCCAGCAGCTTAGCGGTTATGGGGGGACAGCCCCAGCATTTT CASSLAVMGGQPQHF
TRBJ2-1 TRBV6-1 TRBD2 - TGTGCCAGCCGGACTAGCGGGAGCTCCTACAATGAGCAGTTCTTC CASRTSGSSYNEQFF
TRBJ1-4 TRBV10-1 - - TGCGCCAGCAGTGAGGAGGGATTGAGTGAAAAACTGTTTTTT CASSEEGLSEKLFF
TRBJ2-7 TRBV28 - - TGTGCCAGCAGTTTGCAGGGTATCTACGAGCAGTACTTC CASSLQGIYEQYF
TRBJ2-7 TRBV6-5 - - TGTGCCAGCAGTAAACAGGGCTACGAGCAGTACTTC CASSKQGYEQYF
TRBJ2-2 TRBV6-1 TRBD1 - TGTGCCAGCAGTGCTTGGACAGGGGGGATCGGGGAGCTGTTTTTT CASSAWTGGIGELFF
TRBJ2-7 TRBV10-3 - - TGTGCCATCAGTGGGACAGTACCATCCTACGAGCAGTACTTC CAISGTVPSYEQYF
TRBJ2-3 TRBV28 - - TGTGCCAACCAGGCCGGTGATACGCAGTATTTT CANQAGDTQYF
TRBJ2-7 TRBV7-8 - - TGTGCCAGCAGCTTAGTGGAGGGATCCCCCTACGAGCAGTACTTC CASSLVEGSPYEQYF
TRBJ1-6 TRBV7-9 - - TGTGCCAGCAGCTTTGGGCCTGCGGGGGATTCACCCCTCCACTTT CASSFGPAGDSPLHF
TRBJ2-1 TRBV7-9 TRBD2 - TGTGCCAGCAGCTTAGTTGGCGGGAGGTCCTACAATGAGCAGTTCTTC CASSLVGGRSYNEQFF
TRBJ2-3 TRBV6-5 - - TGTGCCAGCAGTTACCAGGGGCGCTCCTTCACAGATACGCAGTATTTT CASSYQGRSFTDTQYF
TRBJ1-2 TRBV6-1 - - TGTGCCAGCAGTGAAGCAATAGGGGCCTATGGCTACACCTTC CASSEAIGAYGYTF
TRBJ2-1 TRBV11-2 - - TGTGCCAGCAGCTTTGGTCGGGAGACCTACAATGAGCAGTTCTTC CASSFGRETYNEQFF
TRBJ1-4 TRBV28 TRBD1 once TGTGCCAGCAGTTCCTGGACAGGGTTGGCTGAAAAACTGTTTTTT CASSSWTGLAEKLFF
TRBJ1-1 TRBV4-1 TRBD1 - TGCGCCAGCAGCCAAGTAGACAGGGTTGATACTGAAGCTTTCTTT CASSQVDRVDTEAFF